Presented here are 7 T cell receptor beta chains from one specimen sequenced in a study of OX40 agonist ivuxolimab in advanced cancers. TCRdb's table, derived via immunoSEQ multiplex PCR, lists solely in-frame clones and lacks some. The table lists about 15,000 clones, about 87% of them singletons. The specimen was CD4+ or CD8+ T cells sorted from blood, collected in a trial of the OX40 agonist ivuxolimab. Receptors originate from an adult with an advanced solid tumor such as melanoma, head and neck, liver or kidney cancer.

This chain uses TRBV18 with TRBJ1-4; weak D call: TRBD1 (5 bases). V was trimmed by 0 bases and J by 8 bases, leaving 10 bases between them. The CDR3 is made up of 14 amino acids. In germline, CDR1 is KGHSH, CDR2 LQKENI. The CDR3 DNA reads TGTGCCAGCTCACCACCGGCGGGGCGAGAAAAACTGTTTTTT. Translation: CASSPPAGREKLFF. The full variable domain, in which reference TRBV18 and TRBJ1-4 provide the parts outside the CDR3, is NAGVMQNPRHLVRRRGQEARLRCSPMKGHSHVYWYRQLPEEGLKFMVYLQKENIIDESGMPKERFSAEFPKEGPSILRIQQVVRGDSAAYFCASSPPAGREKLFFGSGTQLSVL.

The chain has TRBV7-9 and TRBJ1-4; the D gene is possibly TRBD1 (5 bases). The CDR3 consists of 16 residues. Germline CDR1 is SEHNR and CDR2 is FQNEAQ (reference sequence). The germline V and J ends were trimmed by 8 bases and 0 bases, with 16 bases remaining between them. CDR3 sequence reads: CASLVGGKATNEKLFF. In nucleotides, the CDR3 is TGTGCCAGCTTAGTCGGGGGGAAGGCAACTAATGAAAAACTGTTTTTT. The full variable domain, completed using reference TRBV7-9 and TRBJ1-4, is DTGVSQNPRHKITKRGQNVTFRCDPISEHNRLYWYRQTLGQGPEFLTYFQNEAQLEKSRLLSDRFSAERPKGSFSTLEIQRTEQGDSAMYLCASLVGGKATNEKLFFGSGTQLSVL.

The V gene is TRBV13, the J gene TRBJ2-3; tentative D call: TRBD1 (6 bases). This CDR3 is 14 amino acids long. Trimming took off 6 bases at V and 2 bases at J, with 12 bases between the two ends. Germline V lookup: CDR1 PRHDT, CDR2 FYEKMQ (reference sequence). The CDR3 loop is CASSSMGATDTQYF. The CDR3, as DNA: TGTGCCAGCAGTTCGATGGGGGCCACAGATACGCAGTATTTT.

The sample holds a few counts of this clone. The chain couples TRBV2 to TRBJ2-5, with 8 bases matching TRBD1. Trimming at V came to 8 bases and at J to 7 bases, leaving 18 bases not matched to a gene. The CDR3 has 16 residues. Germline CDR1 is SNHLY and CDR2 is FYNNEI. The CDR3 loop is CASRGQGGVGSRTQYF. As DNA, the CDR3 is TGTGCCAGCCGAGGACAGGGAGGCGTTGGGAGTCGGACCCAGTACTTC. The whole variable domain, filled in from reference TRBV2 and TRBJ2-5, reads EPEVTQTPSHQVTQMGQEVILRCVPISNHLYFYWYRQILGQKVEFLVSFYNNEISEKSEIFDDQFSVERPDGSNFTLKIRSTKLEDSAMYFCASRGQGGVGSRTQYFGPGTRLLVL.

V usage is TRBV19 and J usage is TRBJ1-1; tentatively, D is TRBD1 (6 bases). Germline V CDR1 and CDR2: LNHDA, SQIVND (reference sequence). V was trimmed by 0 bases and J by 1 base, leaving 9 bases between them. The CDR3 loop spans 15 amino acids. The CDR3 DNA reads TGTGCCAGTAGTATAGATGGACAGCCGAACACTGAAGCTTTCTTT. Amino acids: CASSIDGQPNTEAFF.

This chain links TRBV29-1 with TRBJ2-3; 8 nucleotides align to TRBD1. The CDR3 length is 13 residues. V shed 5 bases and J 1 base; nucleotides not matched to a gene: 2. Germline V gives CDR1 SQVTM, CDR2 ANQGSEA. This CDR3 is CSVPGQGTDTQYF. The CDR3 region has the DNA TGCAGCGTTCCGGGACAGGGCACAGATACGCAGTATTTT.

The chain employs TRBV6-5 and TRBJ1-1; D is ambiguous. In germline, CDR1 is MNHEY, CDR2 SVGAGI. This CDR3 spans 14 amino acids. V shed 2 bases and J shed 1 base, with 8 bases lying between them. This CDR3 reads CASSYRDTNTEAFF. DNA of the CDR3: TGTGCCAGCAGTTACCGCGACACGAACACTGAAGCTTTCTTT.